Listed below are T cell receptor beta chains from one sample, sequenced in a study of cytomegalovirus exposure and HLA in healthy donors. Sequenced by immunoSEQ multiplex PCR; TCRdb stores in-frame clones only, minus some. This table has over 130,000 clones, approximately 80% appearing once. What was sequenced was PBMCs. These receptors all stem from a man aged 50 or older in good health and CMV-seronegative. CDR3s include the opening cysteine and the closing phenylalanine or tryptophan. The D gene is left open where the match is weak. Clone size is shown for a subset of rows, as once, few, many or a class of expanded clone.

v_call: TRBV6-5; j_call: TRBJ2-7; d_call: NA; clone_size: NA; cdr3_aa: CASRPPRAATYEQYF; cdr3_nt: TGTGCCAGCAGGCCCCCGCGCGCTGCTACCTACGAGCAGTACTTC
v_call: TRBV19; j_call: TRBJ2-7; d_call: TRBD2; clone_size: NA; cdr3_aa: CASSINLPSGRPTGEQYF; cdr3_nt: TGTGCCAGTAGTATAAATCTGCCTAGCGGGAGGCCGACAGGGGAGCAGTACTTC
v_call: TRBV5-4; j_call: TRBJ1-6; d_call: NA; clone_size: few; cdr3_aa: CASSRRAASSYNSPLHF; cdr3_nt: TGTGCCAGCAGCCGTAGAGCCGCTAGCTCCTATAATTCACCCCTCCACTTT
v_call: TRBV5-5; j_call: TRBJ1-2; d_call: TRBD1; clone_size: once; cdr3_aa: CASSLSQGASYGYTF; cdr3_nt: TGTGCCAGCAGCTTGTCACAGGGGGCATCCTATGGCTACACCTTC
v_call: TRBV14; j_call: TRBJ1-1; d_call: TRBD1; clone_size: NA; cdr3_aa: CASSLGTGMNTEAFF; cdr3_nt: TGTGCCAGCAGCCTCGGGACAGGCATGAACACTGAAGCTTTCTTT
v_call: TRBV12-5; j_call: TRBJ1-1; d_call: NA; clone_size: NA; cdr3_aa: CASVSGVMNTEAFF; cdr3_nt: TGTGCTAGTGTATCCGGGGTCATGAACACTGAAGCTTTCTTT
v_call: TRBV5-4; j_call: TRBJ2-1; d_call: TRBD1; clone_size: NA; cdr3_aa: CASSLGQGAGNEQFF; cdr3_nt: TGTGCCAGCAGCTTGGGGCAGGGGGCCGGTAATGAGCAGTTCTTC
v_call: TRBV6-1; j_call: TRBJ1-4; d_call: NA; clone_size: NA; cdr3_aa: CASSDSGPEKLFF; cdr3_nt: TGTGCCAGCAGTGACTCAGGTCCTGAAAAACTGTTTTTT
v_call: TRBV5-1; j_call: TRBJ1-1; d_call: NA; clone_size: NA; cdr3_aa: CASSLAAVTEAFF; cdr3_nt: TGCGCCAGCAGCCTGGCAGCGGTTACTGAAGCTTTCTTT
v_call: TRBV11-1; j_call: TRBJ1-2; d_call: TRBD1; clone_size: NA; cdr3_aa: CASSLSPTGGDYGYTF; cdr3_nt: TGTGCCAGCAGCTTGTCACCGACAGGGGGCGACTATGGCTACACCTTC
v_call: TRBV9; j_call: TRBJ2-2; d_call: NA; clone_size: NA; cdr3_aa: CASSVDQPRGTGELFF; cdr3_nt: TGTGCCAGCAGCGTAGACCAGCCCCGAGGCACCGGGGAGCTGTTTTTT
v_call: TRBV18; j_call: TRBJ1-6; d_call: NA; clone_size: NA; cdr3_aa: CASSPSPGYNSPLHF; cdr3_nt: TGTGCCAGCTCACCAAGCCCAGGATATAATTCACCCCTCCACTTT
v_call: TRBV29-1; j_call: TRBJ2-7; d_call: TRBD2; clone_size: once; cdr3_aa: CSAGGLAGGPSSYEQYF; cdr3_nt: TGCAGCGCCGGGGGACTAGCGGGAGGGCCAAGCTCCTACGAGCAGTACTTC
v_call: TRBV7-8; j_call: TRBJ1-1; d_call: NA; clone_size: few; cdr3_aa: CASSLSRFTEAFF; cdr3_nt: TGTGCCAGCAGCTTAAGCAGGTTTACTGAAGCTTTCTTT
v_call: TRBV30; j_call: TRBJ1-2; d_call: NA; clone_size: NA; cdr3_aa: CAWRTGYGYTF; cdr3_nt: TGTGCCTGGAGGACGGGCTATGGCTACACCTTC
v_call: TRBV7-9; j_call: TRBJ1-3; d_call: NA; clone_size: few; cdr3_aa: CASTPSSGNTIYF; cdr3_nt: TGTGCCAGCACACCGAGCTCTGGAAACACCATATATTTT
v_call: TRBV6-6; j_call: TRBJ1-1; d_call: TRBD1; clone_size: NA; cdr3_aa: CASSRSGTGDYTEAFF; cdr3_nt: TGTGCCAGCAGTCGCAGCGGGACAGGGGATTACACTGAAGCTTTCTTT
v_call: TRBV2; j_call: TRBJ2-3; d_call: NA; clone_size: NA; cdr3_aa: CASSDGWGGSFTDTQYF; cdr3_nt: TGTGCCAGCAGTGATGGGTGGGGCGGATCTTTCACAGATACGCAGTATTTT
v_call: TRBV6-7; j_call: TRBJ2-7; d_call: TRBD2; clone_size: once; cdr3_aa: CASSTLSGEGSYEQYF; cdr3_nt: TGTGCCAGCAGTACCCTATCGGGGGAGGGCTCCTACGAGCAGTACTTC
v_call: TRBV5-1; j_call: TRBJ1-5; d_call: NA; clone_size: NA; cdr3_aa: CASSLGQYNQPQHF; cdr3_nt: TGCGCCAGCAGCTTGGGGCAGTACAATCAGCCCCAGCATTTT
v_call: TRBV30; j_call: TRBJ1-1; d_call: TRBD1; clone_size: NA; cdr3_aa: CAWSTGVYTEAFF; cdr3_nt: TGTGCCTGGAGTACAGGGGTATACACTGAAGCTTTCTTT
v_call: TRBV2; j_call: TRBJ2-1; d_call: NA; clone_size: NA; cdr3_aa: CASRDSNNEQFF; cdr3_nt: TGTGCCAGCAGGGACAGTAACAATGAGCAGTTCTTC
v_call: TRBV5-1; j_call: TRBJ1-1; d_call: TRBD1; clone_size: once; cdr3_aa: CASSRDSHMNTEAFF; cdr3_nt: TGCGCCAGCTCCCGGGACAGCCACATGAACACTGAAGCTTTCTTT
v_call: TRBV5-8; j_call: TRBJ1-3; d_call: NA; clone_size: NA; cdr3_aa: CASSLGGGTGNTIYF; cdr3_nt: TGTGCCAGCAGCCTGGGTGGAGGGACTGGAAACACCATATATTTT
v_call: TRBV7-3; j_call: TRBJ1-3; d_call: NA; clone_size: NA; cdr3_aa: CASSSGTGNTIYF; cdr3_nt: TGTGCCAGCAGCTCCGGGACAGGAAACACCATATATTTT
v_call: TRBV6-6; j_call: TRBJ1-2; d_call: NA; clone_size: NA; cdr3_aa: CASSYPSGGGHGYTF; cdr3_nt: TGTGCCAGCAGTTACCCCTCCGGGGGGGGCCATGGCTACACCTTC
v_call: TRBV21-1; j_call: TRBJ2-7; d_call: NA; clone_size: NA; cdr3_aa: CASSRQGDRSYEQYF; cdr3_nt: TGTGCCAGCAGCCGGCAAGGGGACAGGTCCTACGAGCAGTACTTC
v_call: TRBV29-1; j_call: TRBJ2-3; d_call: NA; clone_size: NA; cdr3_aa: CSVDKRSTDTQYF; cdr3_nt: TGCAGCGTTGATAAGAGGAGCACAGATACGCAGTATTTT
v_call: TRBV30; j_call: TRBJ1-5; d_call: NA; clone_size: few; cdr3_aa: CAWSLGGTNQPQHF; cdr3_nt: TGTGCCTGGAGTTTAGGGGGAACCAATCAGCCCCAGCATTTT
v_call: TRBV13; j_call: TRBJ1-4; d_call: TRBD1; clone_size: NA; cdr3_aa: CASSLGGQGASEKLFF; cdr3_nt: TGTGCCAGCAGCTTAGGAGGGCAGGGGGCAAGTGAAAAACTGTTTTTT
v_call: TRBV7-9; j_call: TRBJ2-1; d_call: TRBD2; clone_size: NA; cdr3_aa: CASSLNLAGYHNEQFF; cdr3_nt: TGTGCCAGCAGCTTAAATCTAGCGGGGTATCACAATGAGCAGTTCTTC
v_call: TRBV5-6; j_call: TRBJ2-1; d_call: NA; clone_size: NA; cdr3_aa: CASSLRGGSLYNEQFF; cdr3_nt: TGTGCCAGCAGCTTGAGGGGTGGCTCCCTCTACAATGAGCAGTTCTTC
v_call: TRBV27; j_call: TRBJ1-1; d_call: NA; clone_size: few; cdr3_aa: CASSLGQPNTEAFF; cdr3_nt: TGTGCCAGCAGTTTAGGGCAGCCGAACACTGAAGCTTTCTTT
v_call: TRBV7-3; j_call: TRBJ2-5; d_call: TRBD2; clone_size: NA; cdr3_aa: CASSLGVAGRGETQYF; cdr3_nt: TGTGCCAGCAGCTTAGGGGTAGCGGGACGGGGGGAGACCCAGTACTTC
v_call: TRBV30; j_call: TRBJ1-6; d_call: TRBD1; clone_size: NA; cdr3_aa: CAWSVQGSSYNSPLHF; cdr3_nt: TGTGCCTGGAGTGTACAGGGGAGCTCCTATAATTCACCCCTCCACTTT
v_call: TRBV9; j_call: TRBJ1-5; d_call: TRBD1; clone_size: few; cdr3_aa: CASSSGQSINQPQHF; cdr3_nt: TGTGCCAGCAGCTCGGGACAGTCCATTAATCAGCCCCAGCATTTT
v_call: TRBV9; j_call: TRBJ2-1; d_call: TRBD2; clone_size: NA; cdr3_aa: CASSVEGAGGPYNEQFF; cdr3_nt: TGTGCCAGCAGCGTAGAAGGAGCGGGAGGCCCCTACAATGAGCAGTTCTTC
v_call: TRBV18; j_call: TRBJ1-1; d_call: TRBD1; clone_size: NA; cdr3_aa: CASSFQGASTEAFF; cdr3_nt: TGTGCCAGCTCATTTCAGGGGGCGAGCACTGAAGCTTTCTTT
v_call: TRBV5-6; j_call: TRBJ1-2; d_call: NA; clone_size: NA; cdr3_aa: CASSARGSGYTF; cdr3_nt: TGTGCCAGCAGCGCCAGGGGTTCTGGCTACACCTTC
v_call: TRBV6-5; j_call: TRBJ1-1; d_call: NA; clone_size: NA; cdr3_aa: CATRRGMTEAFF; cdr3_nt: TGTGCCACAAGGCGGGGGATGACTGAAGCTTTCTTT
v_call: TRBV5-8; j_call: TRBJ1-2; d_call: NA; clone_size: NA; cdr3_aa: CASSLEGTSVLGYTF; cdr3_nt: TGTGCCAGCAGCTTGGAAGGGACATCGGTCTTAGGCTACACCTTC
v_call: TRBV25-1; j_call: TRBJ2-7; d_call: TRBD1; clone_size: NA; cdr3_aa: CASTGQGYEQYF; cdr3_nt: TGTGCCAGCACCGGACAGGGCTACGAGCAGTACTTC
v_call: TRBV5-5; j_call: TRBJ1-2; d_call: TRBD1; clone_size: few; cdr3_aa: CASLRQGGSNYGYTF; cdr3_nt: TGTGCCAGCCTAAGACAGGGAGGCAGTAACTATGGCTACACCTTC
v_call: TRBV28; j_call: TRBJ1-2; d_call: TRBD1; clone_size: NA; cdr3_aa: CASSRQGKSYGYTF; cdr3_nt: TGTGCCAGCAGTCGACAGGGGAAATCGTATGGCTACACCTTC
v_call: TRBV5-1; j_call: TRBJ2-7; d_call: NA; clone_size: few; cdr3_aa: CASSLGQGGTYEQYF; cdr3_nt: TGCGCCAGCAGCTTGGGACAGGGAGGTACCTACGAGCAGTACTTC
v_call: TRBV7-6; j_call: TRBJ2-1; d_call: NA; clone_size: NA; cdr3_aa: CASSLVPGGESEQFF; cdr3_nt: TGTGCCAGCAGCTTAGTCCCGGGTGGCGAAAGTGAGCAGTTCTTC
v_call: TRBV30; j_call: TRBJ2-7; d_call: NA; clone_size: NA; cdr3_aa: CAWSPWALSDEQYF; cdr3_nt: TGTGCCTGGAGCCCCTGGGCGCTTTCGGACGAGCAGTACTTC
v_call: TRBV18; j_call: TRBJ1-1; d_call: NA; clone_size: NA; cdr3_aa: CASSPRVDTEAFF; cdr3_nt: TGTGCCAGCTCACCGCGTGTGGACACTGAAGCTTTCTTT
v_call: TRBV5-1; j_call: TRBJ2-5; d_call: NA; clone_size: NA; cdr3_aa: CASRLGLGSAQETQYF; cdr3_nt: TGCGCCAGCAGACTCGGGCTCGGGAGCGCCCAAGAGACCCAGTACTTC
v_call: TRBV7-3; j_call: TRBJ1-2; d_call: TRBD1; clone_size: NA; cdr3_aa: CASSTGQGYGYTF; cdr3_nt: TGTGCCAGCAGCACCGGACAGGGCTATGGCTACACCTTC
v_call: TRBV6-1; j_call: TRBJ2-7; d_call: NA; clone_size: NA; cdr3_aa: CASRITVSAYEQYF; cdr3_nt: TGTGCCAGCAGAATAACAGTTAGCGCCTACGAGCAGTACTTC
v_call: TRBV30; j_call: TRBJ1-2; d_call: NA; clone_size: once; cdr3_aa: CAWGEGGFNYGYTF; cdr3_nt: TGTGCCTGGGGGGAGGGGGGATTTAACTATGGCTACACCTTC
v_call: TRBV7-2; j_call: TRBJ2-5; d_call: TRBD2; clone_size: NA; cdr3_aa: CASSFQRGSQETQYF; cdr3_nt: TGTGCCAGCAGCTTCCAGCGGGGGTCTCAAGAGACCCAGTACTTC